This T cell receptor beta chain was found in a study of shared clonotypes between healthy human individuals. For the study at large: Each donor's CD4 naive and CD4 memory cells filled three plates apiece, CD8 naive two, and CD8 memory one. General study points: In four donors, approximately 5% of naive CD4 clonotypes appeared in common.

Once extracted for a subset, genomic DNA was divided evenly among several immunoSEQ plates. Method: immunoSEQ multiplex PCR; TCRdb's copy keeps in-frame clones and lacks some. The sample records over 1.4 million clones, around 97% being singletons. CDR1 and CDR2 from the germline V gene are SGHAT and FQNNGV. V was shortened by 1 base and J by 4 bases, with 11 bases between the two germline ends. This CDR3 contains 15 residues. As for this clone: Its antigen is currently unknown.

J is TRBJ2-4 and V is TRBV11-2, with D unresolved. The source of this sequence is a man aged 25 to 45 in good health. The material sequenced was naive CD4+ T cells sorted from blood. Subset in this sample: CD45RA+ positively selected. Written as DNA, the CDR3 is TGTGCCAGCAGCTTAGTTGTTGGCGGTAAAAACATTCAGTACTTC. Translation: CASSLVVGGKNIQYF.